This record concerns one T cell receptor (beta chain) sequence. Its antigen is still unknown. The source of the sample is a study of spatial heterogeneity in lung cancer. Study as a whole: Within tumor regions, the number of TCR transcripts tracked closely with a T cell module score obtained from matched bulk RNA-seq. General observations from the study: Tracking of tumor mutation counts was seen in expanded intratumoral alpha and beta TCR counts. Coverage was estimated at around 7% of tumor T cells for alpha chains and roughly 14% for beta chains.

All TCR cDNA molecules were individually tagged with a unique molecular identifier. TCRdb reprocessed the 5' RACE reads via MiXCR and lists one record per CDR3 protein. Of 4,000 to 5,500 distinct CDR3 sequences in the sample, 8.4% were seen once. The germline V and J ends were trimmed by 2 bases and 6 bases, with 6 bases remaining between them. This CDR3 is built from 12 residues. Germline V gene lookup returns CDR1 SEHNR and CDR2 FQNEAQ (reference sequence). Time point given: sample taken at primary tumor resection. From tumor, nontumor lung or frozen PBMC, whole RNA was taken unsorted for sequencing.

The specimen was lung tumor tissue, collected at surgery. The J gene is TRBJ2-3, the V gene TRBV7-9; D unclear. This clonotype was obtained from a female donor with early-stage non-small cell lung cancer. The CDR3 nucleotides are TGTGCCAGCAGCTTATCTTCCGATACGCAGTATTTT. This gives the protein CASSLSSDTQYF.